A single sample gave rise to the 31 T cell receptor beta chains below, sequenced in a study of blood T cells in healthy people across ages. A second roughly 6 to 11 cycle PCR used barcoded and J-beta primers. MiXCR, applied by TCRdb to the 5' RACE reads, yields one record per CDR3 protein. This sample yields hundreds of thousands of distinct CDR3 sequences, of which 55% to 70% are seen a single time; roughly 22% belongs to the top ten. Input material: blood. These receptors came from a man aged 30 to 45 in good health.

V is TRBV7-2 and J is TRBJ1-2, with unresolved D. This CDR3 region has 16 residues. Germline CDR1 and CDR2: SGHTA and FQGNSA. The V gene lost 5 bases and the J gene lost 8 bases, with 24 bases spanning the gap. CDR3 region: CASSPGYPTVRLGYTF. CDR3 bases: TGTGCCAGCAGCCCCGGCTATCCAACAGTGAGGCTAGGCTACACCTTC.

CDR3 in amino acids: CASSAFGGETQYF. CDR3 sequence (DNA): TGTGCCAGCAGTGCTTTCGGGGGCGAGACCCAGTACTTC. This chain uses TRBV28 with TRBJ2-5; D is perhaps TRBD1 or TRBD2 (6 bases each). Looked up from germline, CDR1 is MDHEN and CDR2 is SYDVKM. The CDR3 runs to 13 residues. With 5 bases removed from V and 5 bases from J, the gap between germline ends came to 12 bases.

The chain has TRBV7-9 and TRBJ1-2; possibly TRBD1 for D (5 bases). The CDR3 extends over 13 amino acids. Germline CDR1 and CDR2: SEHNR and FQNEAQ (reference sequence). Deletions cut 6 bases from V and 5 bases from J, with 13 bases between. CDR3: CASSPSREYGYTF. The CDR3 nucleotides read TGTGCCAGCAGTCCTTCCAGGGAGTATGGCTACACCTTC.

This clonotype was found once. The chain combines TRBV28 with TRBJ2-7; 11 bases align to TRBD1. The DNA end is more similar to TRBJ2-4, so the J call may be wrong. The CDR3 contains 12 residues. Germline CDR1 MDHEN, CDR2 SYDVKM. In nucleotides, the CDR3 is TGTGCCTGTGGGACAGGGGGAAACATTCAGTACTTC. Its protein is CACGTGGNIQYF.

The chain has TRBV20-1 and TRBJ2-6; weak D call: TRBD2 (5 bases). This CDR3 has 17 residues. Germline lookup yields CDR1 DFQATT and CDR2 SNEGSKA (reference sequence). The CDR3 loop reads CGCALAGAFSGANVLTF. In DNA form, the CDR3 reads TGCGGTTGCGCGCTGGCGGGCGCCTTCTCTGGGGCCAACGTCCTGACTTTC.

The V gene is TRBV11-2, the J gene TRBJ2-1; D call uncertain. Germline CDR1 and CDR2: SGHAT and FQNNGV. The CDR3 covers 15 residues. Deletions cut 5 bases from V and 3 bases from J, with 14 bases between. The CDR3 region has the DNA TGTGCCAGCAGCCCCCGGGCTTCCCTCTACAATGAGCAGTTCTTC. Protein sequence: CASSPRASLYNEQFF.

This clonotype has a single count. The chain uses TRBV7-2 and TRBJ2-1, with a possible D match to TRBD1 (6 bases). The CDR3 is 15 amino acids. Germline V gives CDR1 SGHTA, CDR2 FQGNSA. The V end lost 4 bases, the J end lost 3 bases, and 13 bases lay between the germline ends. The CDR3 loop reads CASSYRPRGYNEQFF. CDR3 DNA sequence: TGTGCCAGCAGCTATCGCCCCAGGGGCTACAATGAGCAGTTCTTC.

Points on this clonotype: Relative to the germline gene, one junction end is altered; a read error may explain this. This chain connects TRBV7-2 to TRBJ1-2; D is ambiguous. This CDR3 is built from 13 residues. CDR1 is SGHTA, CDR2 FQGNSA, per germline. CDR3: CAGSLTSNYGYTF. The CDR3 region has the DNA TGTGCCGGCAGCTTGACAAGCAACTATGGCTACACCTTC. Full variable domain (remainder filled in from reference TRBV7-2 and TRBJ1-2): GAGVSQSPSNKVTEKGKDVELRCDPISGHTALYWYRQSLGQGLEFLIYFQGNSAPDKSGLPSDRFSAERTGGSVSTLTIQRTQQEDSAVYLCAGSLTSNYGYTFGSGTRLTVV.

The chain links TRBV6-5 to TRBJ1-5; 10 bases are a match to TRBD1. Trimming cost V 5 bases and J 4 bases; bases outside gene matches: 5. The germline V gene has CDR1 MNHEY and CDR2 SVGAGI. The CDR3 runs to 15 residues. The CDR3 DNA follows: TGTGCCAGCAGTCGGGGGACAGGGGAGAATCAGCCCCAGCATTTT. It codes for CASSRGTGENQPQHF.

In this sample, this clonotype turned up many times. One junction end does not reproduce the germline sequence, and a read error may be involved. This chain links TRBV20-1 with TRBJ1-2, with D hard to call. This CDR3 comprises 12 residues. Per germline, CDR1 DFQATT and CDR2 SNEGSKA (reference sequence). The CDR3 nucleotides read TGCAGTACTAGATGGGGAGACTATGGCTACACCTTC. Protein product: CSTRWGDYGYTF.

This clonotype has more than one count but fewer than ten. The V gene is TRBV29-1, the J gene TRBJ2-7, with a tentative D call TRBD1 (6 bases). V lost 4 bases and J 1 base, leaving 11 bases between the germline ends. CDR3 size: 13 residues. CDR1 and CDR2 (germline): SQVTM, ANQGSEA. CDR3 sequence: CSVGPQGSYEQYF. In DNA form, the CDR3 reads TGCAGCGTTGGACCGCAGGGGTCCTACGAGCAGTACTTC.

This clonotype was recorded only once. This chain links TRBV27 with TRBJ1-1; TRBD1 is a possible D gene (5 bases). The CDR3 length is 14 residues. Germline CDR1 is MNHEY and CDR2 is SMNVEV (reference sequence). Trimming stripped 4 bases from V and 5 bases from J, with 14 bases between. The CDR3 protein is CASSSRGGWTEAFF. DNA of the CDR3: TGTGCCAGCAGTTCCCGGGGGGGATGGACTGAAGCTTTCTTT.

J is TRBJ2-5 and V is TRBV7-2; tentatively, D is TRBD2 (6 bases). The CDR3 sequence is 13 residues long. Germline CDR1 is SGHTA and CDR2 is FQGNSA. Trimming stripped 4 bases from V and 5 bases from J, with 11 bases between. The DNA of the CDR3 is TGTGCCAGCAGCTCCGGCGGGATGGAGACCCAGTACTTC. This codes for CASSSGGMETQYF.

The chain joins TRBV30 to TRBJ1-4; 8 nucleotides align to TRBD1. This CDR3 is 12 amino acids long. Germline CDR1 and CDR2: GTSNPN and SVGIG (reference sequence). V gave up 5 bases and J gave up 8 bases; unmatched junction bases: 4. The CDR3 sequence: CAWGQGLEKLFF. The CDR3 DNA sequence: TGTGCCTGGGGACAGGGCTTGGAAAAACTGTTTTTT.

The CDR3 protein is CSAPDRGSAGAFF. CDR3 coding DNA: TGCAGTGCCCCGGACAGGGGTAGCGCTGGAGCTTTCTTT. This chain joins TRBV20-1 and TRBJ1-1, with 9 bases lining up with TRBD1. CDR3 length: 13 residues. CDR1 is DFQATT, CDR2 SNEGSKA, per germline (reference sequence). V was clipped by 6 bases and J by 10 bases; unmatched bases: 12.

The V and J genes are TRBV12-3 or TRBV12-4 and TRBJ2-2; the D gene is possibly TRBD1 (6 bases). V gave up 3 bases and J gave up 0 bases, with 8 bases separating them. The CDR3 spans 15 residues. The CDR3 loop is CASSFQGSNTGELFF. The CDR3, as DNA: TGTGCCAGCAGTTTCCAGGGGTCGAACACCGGGGAGCTGTTTTTT.

This sequence joins TRBV20-1 and TRBJ1-4; 8 bases match TRBD1. The CDR3 is 13 residues long. Germline V CDR1 and CDR2: DFQATT, SNEGSKA (reference sequence). The CDR3 region has the DNA TGCAGAGCCCGGGACAGGCTGAATGAAAAACTGTTTTTT. It yields the protein CRARDRLNEKLFF.

This clonotype occurred a few times. The V and J genes are TRBV7-9 and TRBJ2-7, with TRBD2 matching over 13 bases. Germline V CDR1 and CDR2: SEHNR, FQNEAQ (reference sequence). V dropped 10 bases and J dropped 3; count of bases not matched to a gene: 12. CDR3 length equals 16 residues. CDR3 DNA sequence: TGTGCCACCGGACTAGCGGGAGTCTCTGGAGGCTACGAGCAGTACTTC. It encodes CATGLAGVSGGYEQYF.

The rearrangement joins TRBV12-3 or TRBV12-4 to TRBJ1-2, with a possible D match to TRBD1 (6 bases). V dropped 3 bases and J dropped 7 bases, with 15 bases sitting between them. This CDR3 region has 14 residues. CDR3 nucleotide sequence: TGTGCCAGCAGTTTTCCGTCTGACAGGCGTGGCTACACCTTC. Its translation is CASSFPSDRRGYTF.

This clonotype was detected only a few times. The chain carries TRBV6-2 or TRBV6-3 and TRBJ1-5; D remains unclear. CDR3 length: 13 amino acids. The germline gives CDR1 MNHEY, CDR2 SVGEGT. Trimming shortened V by 6 bases and J by 5 bases, and 11 bases separated the two germline ends. The CDR3 DNA reads as TGTGCCAGCAGCCCCCGATGGGATCAGCCCCAGCATTTT. This codes for CASSPRWDQPQHF.

This clonotype was observed a few times. The chain uses TRBV29-1 and TRBJ1-2; possibly TRBD1 for D (5 bases). V was cut by 6 bases and J by 0 bases, with 8 bases left in between. This CDR3 region has 12 residues. Germline-derived CDR1 and CDR2 are SQVTM and ANQGSEA. CDR3 residues: CSVTEANYGYTF. The DNA for the CDR3 is TGCAGCGTGACAGAAGCTAACTATGGCTACACCTTC.

This chain joins TRBV14 and TRBJ1-3; D is uncertain. Trimming pared 1 base from V and 0 bases from J, leaving 4 bases between. There are 14 residues in the CDR3. Germline V gene sequence: CDR1 SGHDN, CDR2 FVKESK. The chain's CDR3 is CASSQGASGNTIYF. CDR3 coding DNA: TGTGCCAGCAGCCAAGGAGCCTCTGGAAACACCATATATTTT.

The chain uses TRBV3-1 and TRBJ1-2, with 7 bases that match TRBD1. With 9 bases clipped from V and 5 bases from J, the junction kept 9 bases outside the gene matches. In germline, CDR1 is LGHDT, CDR2 YNNKEL (reference sequence). The CDR3 extends over 13 amino acids. The CDR3 here is CASYDRVLYGYTF. The CDR3 DNA follows: TGTGCCAGTTACGACAGGGTGCTTTATGGCTACACCTTC. The complete variable domain, with remaining parts taken from reference TRBV3-1 and TRBJ1-2, reads DTAVSQTPKYLVTQMGNDKSIKCEQNLGHDTMYWYKQDSKKFLKIMFSYNNKELIINETVPNRFSPKSPDKAHLNLHINSLELGDSAVYFCASYDRVLYGYTFGSGTRLTVV.

The rearrangement uses TRBV10-2 and TRBJ2-3, with 8 bases lining up with TRBD1. Germline assignment: CDR1 WSHSY and CDR2 SAAADI. The CDR3 consists of 16 residues. V lost 8 bases, J lost 5 bases, and 15 bases stayed unmatched. CDR3 nucleotide sequence: TGCGCCAGCGCGACAGGGGTCCGCTTGAATGAAGATACGCAGTATTTT. This codes for CASATGVRLNEDTQYF.

The gene calls are TRBV7-8 and TRBJ2-7, with D possibly TRBD1 on 7 matching bases. The CDR3 contains 15 residues. Germline V CDR1 and CDR2: SGHVS, FQNEAQ. Trimming pared 0 bases from V and 6 bases from J, leaving 15 bases between. The CDR3 nucleotides are TGTGCCAGCAGCTTAGCTTCCAGGGGGGTCGGCGAGCAGTACTTC. The encoded protein is CASSLASRGVGEQYF.

The rearrangement joins TRBV15 to TRBJ2-5, with D possibly matching TRBD1 (6 bases). CDR1 is LNHNV and CDR2 is YYDKDF in the germline V gene (reference sequence). CDR3 length: 13 residues. V lost 3 bases and J lost 5, with 10 bases in between. As DNA, the CDR3 is TGTGCCACCAGCAGCCTACAGGGCGAGACCCAGTACTTC. As protein: CATSSLQGETQYF.

The rearrangement links TRBV20-1 to TRBJ2-5; TRBD2 aligns across 9 bases. V gave up 4 bases and J gave up 4 bases; unmatched junction bases: 13. Germline assignment: CDR1 DFQATT and CDR2 SNEGSKA (reference sequence). The CDR3 length is 16 residues. CDR3 sequence reads: CSATDLPGAGGETQYF. In nucleotides, the CDR3 is TGCAGTGCTACCGATTTACCGGGAGCGGGAGGAGAGACCCAGTACTTC.

V is TRBV5-6 and J is TRBJ1-2, with a possible D match to TRBD1 (5 bases). CDR1 is SGHDT, CDR2 YYEEEE, per germline. This CDR3 is 16 amino acids long. The V end was cut by 4 bases, the J end by 4 bases, with 20 bases between. This chain's CDR3 is CASSRKFVDSTYGYTF. DNA for the CDR3: TGTGCCAGCAGCAGGAAGTTTGTAGACAGTACCTATGGCTACACCTTC.

This clonotype showed up many times. The V call is TRBV10-3, the J call TRBJ1-2; D may be TRBD1 (6 bases). The germline V gene encodes CDR1 ENHRY and CDR2 SYGVKD. V was shortened by 7 bases and J by 1 base, with 10 bases between the two germline ends. This CDR3 is 13 amino acids long. CDR3 sequence reads: CAINQGNNYGYTF. The CDR3 bases are TGTGCCATCAATCAGGGGAATAACTATGGCTACACCTTC.

V is TRBV20-1 and J is TRBJ1-1; maybe TRBD1 (6 bases). The germline CDR1 and CDR2 sequences are DFQATT and SNEGSKA (reference sequence). The CDR3 spans 14 residues. Trimming took 5 bases from V and 1 from J, leaving 14 bases between them. In nucleotides, the CDR3 is TGCAGTGCTTCACAGGGAGACACGAACACTGAAGCTTTCTTT. Protein: CSASQGDTNTEAFF.

The chain links TRBV6-5 to TRBJ2-1; 7 bases align to TRBD1. This CDR3 has 12 residues. Per germline, CDR1 MNHEY and CDR2 SVGAGI. V was clipped by 5 bases and J by 15 bases; unmatched bases: 10. The CDR3 bases are TGTGCCAGCAGTGGGTGGACAGGCCCTACGTTCTTC. It translates to CASSGWTGPTFF.